This record looks at one TCR beta chain sequence and its context. What the recovered Cohort 3 donors had was two negative PCRs, clearance, or symptom resolution. This sample stems from a study of blood T cell repertoires in COVID-19. Study-level information: Material from acute and convalescent COVID-19 was sourced from the United States, Italy and Spain.

Authors' analysis steps: It was from reference gene primer amplification that nucleated cell counts were estimated. Assay used: immunoSEQ multiplex PCR; TCRdb lists only in-frame clones, some missing. The V and J calls and clone size are taken from that table; D and trimming were inferred from the DNA. The repertoire consists of a few hundred thousand clones, with about 86% occurring once and the leading ten covering around 3.6%. The source of this sequence is a man aged 50 to 59 who had recovered from COVID-19. Material for sequencing was PBMCs or T cells enriched from blood (not recorded which).

CDR3 DNA sequence: TGTGCCAGCAGCCCCTTGACTAGTTTAGCTGGAGATACGCAGTATTTT. This codes for CASSPLTSLAGDTQYF. V gene TRBV11-2 combines with J gene TRBJ2-3, with D tentatively TRBD2 (6 bases). V was cut by 5 bases and J by 5 bases, with 20 bases left in between. Per the germline V gene, CDR1 is SGHAT and CDR2 is FQNNGV. The CDR3 contains 16 residues.